This passage covers 12 T cell receptor beta chains from one sample sequenced in a study of blood T cells in healthy people across ages. A sample-barcoded 5' primer and a J-beta primer mix were used in a second PCR of roughly 6 to 11 cycles. TCRdb re-analysed the 5' RACE reads in MiXCR, keeping a single row per CDR3 protein. Of 730,000 or so distinct CDR3 sequences in the sample, roughly 45% were seen once. The sample comprised blood. These receptor sequences come from a woman in her sixties in good health.

Only a few counts were recorded for this clonotype. The V call is TRBV9, the J call TRBJ1-4; D gene unclear. This CDR3 is 11 amino acids long. V was trimmed by 7 bases and J by 5 bases, leaving 6 bases between them. Germline V lookup: CDR1 SGDLS, CDR2 YYNGEE. CDR3 amino acids: CASGANEKLFF. The CDR3 bases are TGTGCCAGCGGAGCGAATGAAAAACTGTTTTTT.

V gene TRBV24-1 combines with J gene TRBJ2-7; TRBD1 is a possible D gene (6 bases). This CDR3 is 16 amino acids long. Germline-derived CDR1 and CDR2 are KGHDR and SFDVKD. The germline V and J ends were trimmed by 0 bases and 7 bases, with 18 bases remaining between them. In DNA, the CDR3 is TGTGCCACCAGTGATTTGCAGGGACACTCCTACAATGAGCAGTACTTC. Its translation: CATSDLQGHSYNEQYF.

CDR3: CASSLPGRSETQYF. The CDR3 nucleotides read TGTGCCAGCAGCCTGCCCGGAAGGTCTGAGACCCAGTACTTC. The chain carries TRBV3-1 and TRBJ2-5; no reliable D call. The CDR3 consists of 14 residues. The germline V gene has CDR1 LGHDT and CDR2 YNNKEL (reference sequence). V was pared by 4 bases and J by 5 bases, with 14 bases between.

This clonotype has a handful of counts. This chain joins TRBV5-8 and TRBJ2-1, with D possibly TRBD2 on 6 matching bases. Trimming left V 0 bases short and J 4 bases short, with 17 bases between. Germline loops: CDR1 SGHTS, CDR2 YDEGEE. The CDR3 runs to 17 residues. This CDR3 is CASSLGFAAGSYNEQFF. In nucleotides, the CDR3 is TGTGCCAGCAGCTTGGGTTTTGCGGCGGGGTCGTACAATGAGCAGTTCTTC.

About this clonotype itself: Just one base apart from a much larger clone, this may be a read error. The J gene is TRBJ1-2, the V gene TRBV29-1; D not resolved. Per germline, CDR1 SQVTM and CDR2 ANQGSEA. V lost 2 bases, J lost 2 bases, and 6 bases lay in between. The CDR3 has 12 amino acids. CDR3 in DNA: TGCAGCGTTGAACTGGGAAACTATGGCTACACCTTC. Its translation: CSVELGNYGYTF.

This clonotype came up a few times. The chain is built from TRBV12-5 and TRBJ2-7, with D uncertain. This CDR3 has 14 residues. The ends were cut back, 5 bases at V and 1 base at J, with 12 bases in the middle. Germline CDR1 is LGHNT and CDR2 is FRNRAP. The CDR3 sequence: CASGPSDLSYEQYF. The CDR3 DNA reads as TGTGCTAGTGGTCCTTCGGACCTATCCTACGAGCAGTACTTC.

This clonotype was recorded a few times. The chain couples TRBV5-5 to TRBJ2-4; D may match TRBD1 or TRBD2 (5 bases each). V lost 1 base and J lost 6, with 17 bases in between. The CDR3 runs to 16 residues. The V gene's germline CDR1 is SGHKS and CDR2 YYEKEE (reference sequence). CDR3 loop: CASSLLGPPVGNIQYF. CDR3 bases: TGTGCCAGCAGCTTGTTGGGACCTCCGGTCGGAAACATTCAGTACTTC.

The chain couples TRBV18 to TRBJ1-1, with no clear D. Germline CDR1 is KGHSH and CDR2 is LQKENI. The CDR3 length is 15 residues. V lost 4 bases and J lost 1, with 13 bases in between. Written as DNA, the CDR3 is TGTGCCAGCTCACAAATCGCGCTCGGGAACACTGAAGCTTTCTTT. Translating it yields CASSQIALGNTEAFF.

The V and J genes are TRBV10-3 and TRBJ2-5; TRBD2 matches at 7 bases. V was clipped by 6 bases and J by 11 bases; unmatched bases: 15. This CDR3 is 14 amino acids long. Germline V gene sequence: CDR1 ENHRY, CDR2 SYGVKD. CDR3 in amino acids: CAISQGRTSRGQYF. Written as DNA, the CDR3 is TGTGCCATCAGCCAAGGGCGGACTAGTCGCGGGCAGTACTTC.

This clonotype has a handful of counts. The chain is built from TRBV28 and TRBJ2-5; possibly TRBD2 for D (6 bases). Germline V lookup: CDR1 MDHEN, CDR2 SYDVKM. V gave up 1 base and J gave up 9 bases, with 12 bases separating them. The CDR3 consists of 13 residues. This CDR3 is CASSLSRTGAQYF. CDR3 in DNA: TGTGCCAGCAGTTTATCTCGGACGGGGGCCCAGTACTTC. Based on the CDR3 plus reference TRBV28 and TRBJ2-5, the full variable domain is DVKVTQSSRYLVKRTGEKVFLECVQDMDHENMFWYRQDPGLGLRLIYFSYDVKMKEKGDIPEGYSVSREKKERFSLILESASTNQTSMYLCASSLSRTGAQYFGPGTRLLVL.

In this sample, this clonotype turned up many times. This rearrangement joins TRBV12-3 or TRBV12-4 to TRBJ2-5; tentative D call: TRBD2 (6 bases). V was clipped by 6 bases and J by 2 bases, with 10 bases between them. The CDR3 loop spans 13 amino acids. In nucleotides, the CDR3 is TGTGCCAGCAGGCGGACTATTCAAGAGACCCAGTACTTC. Residues: CASRRTIQETQYF.

The rearrangement joins TRBV6-5 to TRBJ2-1; the match to TRBD2 covers 10 bases. CDR1 is MNHEY, CDR2 SVGAGI, per germline. CDR3 length: 15 amino acids. V trimming: 7 bases; J trimming: 8 bases; junction bases outside the gene matches: 11. In DNA form, the CDR3 reads TGTGCCAGCACCCCTTGGGTAGGGACTAGCGATGAGCAGTTCTTC. Protein product: CASTPWVGTSDEQFF.